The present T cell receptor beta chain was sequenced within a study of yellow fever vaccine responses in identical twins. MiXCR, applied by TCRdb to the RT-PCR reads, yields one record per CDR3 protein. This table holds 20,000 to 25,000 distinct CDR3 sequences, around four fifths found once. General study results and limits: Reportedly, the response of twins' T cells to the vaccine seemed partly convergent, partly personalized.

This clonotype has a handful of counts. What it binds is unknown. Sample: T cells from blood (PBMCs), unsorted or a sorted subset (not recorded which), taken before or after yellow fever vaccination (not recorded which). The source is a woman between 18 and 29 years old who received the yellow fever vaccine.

CDR3 residues: CASSLGVNTEAFF. In nucleotides, the CDR3 is TGTGCCAGCAGCTTGGGAGTGAACACTGAAGCTTTCTTT. The V gene is TRBV5-5, the J gene TRBJ1-1, with D uncertain. Trimming cost V 0 bases and J 0 bases, with 3 bases left between them. Germline CDR1 SGHKS, CDR2 YYEKEE (reference sequence). The CDR3 runs 13 residues.